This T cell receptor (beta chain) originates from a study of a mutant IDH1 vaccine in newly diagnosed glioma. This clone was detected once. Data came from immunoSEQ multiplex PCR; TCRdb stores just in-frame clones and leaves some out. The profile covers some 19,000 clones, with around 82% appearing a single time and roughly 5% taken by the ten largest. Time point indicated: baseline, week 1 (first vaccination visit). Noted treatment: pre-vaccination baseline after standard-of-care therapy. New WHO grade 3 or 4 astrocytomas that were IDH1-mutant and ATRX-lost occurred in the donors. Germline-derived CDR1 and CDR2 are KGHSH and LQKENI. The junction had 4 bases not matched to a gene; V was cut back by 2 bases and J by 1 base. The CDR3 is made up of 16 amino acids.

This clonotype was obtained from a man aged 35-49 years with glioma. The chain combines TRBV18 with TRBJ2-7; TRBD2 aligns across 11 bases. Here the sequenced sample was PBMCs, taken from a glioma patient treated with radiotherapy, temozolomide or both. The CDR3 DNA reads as TGTGCCAGCTCACCATCCGGGACTAGCGGTTCCTACGAGCAGTACTTC. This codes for CASSPSGTSGSYEQYF.